The T cell receptor beta chain described here comes from a study of blood T cell repertoires in COVID-19. The table came from immunoSEQ multiplex PCR; TCRdb's copy has only in-frame clones and leaves some out. The sample has some 160,000 clones; around 83% are singletons. From germline, CDR1 is MNHEY and CDR2 SMNVEV (reference sequence). V was cut by 2 bases and J by 4 bases, with 11 bases left in between. The CDR3 covers 14 residues. This sequence was found in a woman in her seventies who had recovered from COVID-19. The sample comprised peripheral blood. The V call is TRBV27, the J call TRBJ1-2, with D perhaps TRBD1 (5 bases). The CDR3 is CASSLGQGGYGYTF. In DNA form, the CDR3 reads TGTGCCAGCAGTTTAGGGCAGGGAGGCTATGGCTACACCTTC.